Reported below is one TCR beta chain. Its antigen is unknown. It has no much larger one-base neighbor in the sample; base qualities were not kept. Using the deep immunoSEQ assay, TCR CDR3 regions were amplified from genomic DNA by multiplex PCR. For each cell subset, the extracted genomic DNA was distributed evenly across all wells of several immunoSEQ 96-well plates, and each plate served as one replicate. For sorted subsets, around 200 ng genomic DNA, equal to 30,000 or so T cell genomes, was loaded into each replicate PCR. Purified libraries were quantified with a Qubit 3.0 fluorometer, sized on a Bioanalyzer 2100, and re-quantified with the KAPA Library Quantification kit. A separate single-read 150-cycle Illumina NextSeq 550 flow cell was used to sequence each immunoSEQ 96-well plate. The authors' analysis ran thus. Because only junctional sequences without quality scores were contained in the immunoSEQ output, filtering matching that applied to full-length reads could not be performed. Sequences were annotated with PyIR, a Python wrapper for IgBLAST v1.9, using IMGT germline references to assign V/J genes and CDR3. Reads with weak V/J assignments (E-value above 1e-6), missing CDR3, stop codons, out-of-frame junctions, or ambiguous translated residues were removed. V3J clonotypes were defined by identical inferred V gene, J gene, and CDR3 amino acid sequence. The percentage overlap between two repertoires was calculated by dividing the number of shared unique clonotypes by the size of the smaller repertoire. RTK rarefaction, the Chao1 estimator, and Recon v2.1 estimates of unobserved clonotypes were used to assess repertoire richness. OLGA was used to compute generation probabilities for all TCRbeta clonotypes that the gDNA method yielded from several donors. The table comes from immuneACCESS by way of TCRdb, which keeps in-frame sequences with V and J called. Part of the clones is missing from these tables; in studies checked, under half for an unresolved V gene and the rest for unknown reasons. Clone size and the V and J calls come from that table; the DNA yielded D and trimming. The sample table shows about 550,000 clones, and nearly 97% are seen once. The top ten clones comprise approximately 0.1% of the sample.

In the germline V gene (reference sequence), CDR1 corresponds to PRHDT and CDR2 to FYEKMQ. The CDR3, from cysteine to phenylalanine, totals 15 residues. Only the CDR3 DNA is retained, 45 bases long and in frame from the first base. V loses 1 base at its end and J loses 8 bases; junction bases beyond the gene matches: 3. The data were obtained in a study of shared clonotypes between healthy human individuals (dated by TCRdb to 2019 to 2021). The study in broad terms: The cohort comprised a couple of women and a few men aged 18 to 49 years. For each donor, CD4 naive and CD4 memory were each run on three plates, CD8 naive on two plates, and CD8 memory on one plate. Blood TCR repertoires of five healthy adults were deeply sequenced to estimate repertoire size and the extent of clonotype sharing between individuals. To increase sequencing depth and limit assay-specific biases, TCR repertoire library preparation and sequencing were carried out by different laboratories using diverse techniques. Per donor, leukapheresis produced somewhere between about 0.94 and 9.5 billion PBMCs. General study outcomes and caveats: Pairwise subsampling led to the expectation that sequencing depth would affect the degree of clonotype sharing among donors. Because the study included a small number of donors, the genetic and exposure-history diversity represented was limited. Sampling was limited to blood, and TCR repertoires in tissue likely differ from TCR repertoires in blood. Clonotypes shared by all four sorted-subset donors showed higher generation probabilities than non-shared clonotypes. Sharing across four donors was observed for roughly 5.4% of naive CD4, less than 4% of naive CD8, over 2% of memory CD4, and about 0.4% of memory CD8 clonotypes. Naive subsets generally had larger estimated clonotype richness than memory subsets did. Rarefaction of sorted-subset datasets indicated incomplete sequencing despite the large sequencing depth.

CD8 naive samples were CD45RO-negative cells positively selected for CCR7, giving a CD45RA+CCR7+ population that excluded TemRA cells. Healthy HIV-negative adults with no recently reported acute infections or vaccinations were included as donors. Every donor was a Caucasian adult living in Nashville, Tennessee, USA. After blood collection by leukapheresis, PBMCs were isolated using Ficoll-Histopaque density gradient centrifugation and then cryopreserved in the vapor phase of liquid nitrogen. Purity and quantity of every magnetically sorted T cell population were checked by analytical flow cytometry. Genomic DNA was isolated from every sorted fraction and measured by UV absorbance on a Nanodrop 2000c.

The V gene is TRBV13 and the J gene is TRBJ2-1; TRBD2 agrees with 12 junctional bases. This sequence originates from a woman under 40 in good health. Source material: naive CD8+ T cells sorted from blood. The sample's cell subset or site label is to be understood as: CD45RA+CCR7+. In nucleotide form, the sequence is TGTGCCAGCAGCTTAGTACTAGCGGGAGGCGATGAGCAGTTCTTC. It codes for CASSLVLAGGDEQFF.